This T cell receptor beta chain was obtained from a study of blood T cell repertoires in COVID-19. V lost 0 bases and J 3 bases, leaving 8 bases between the germline ends. Germline CDR1 is MGHDK and CDR2 is SYGVNS. The CDR3 extends over 14 amino acids. Generated by immunoSEQ multiplex PCR, the TCRdb table keeps only in-frame clones and is missing some. The sample records 120,000 to 150,000 clones, approximately 88% being singletons. The origin of this receptor is a human donor in a cohort sampled during active COVID-19. Sequenced material: peripheral blood. The chain couples TRBV25-1 to TRBJ1-1; D unresolved. The CDR3 here is CASSEYLGDTEAFF. The DNA of the CDR3 is TGTGCCAGCAGTGAATATCTCGGGGACACTGAAGCTTTCTTT.